This T cell receptor (beta chain) derives from a study of CD8+CD57+ T cells in acquired aplastic anemia. Germline values: CDR1 SGHTA, CDR2 FQGNSA. The CDR3 runs to 13 residues. Trimming took off 7 bases at V and 16 bases at J, with 23 bases between the two ends. Genomic DNA constituted the template upon which TCR beta VDJ and CDR3 profiling was performed. Via MiXCR, TCRdb re-called the reads, giving one row per CDR3 protein. The table has approximately 380,000 distinct CDR3 sequences, 60% to 80% seen once; the top ten hold under 4.5%. This sequence was found in a human donor in good health, serving as a control. Input material: sorted CD4+, CD8+, or CD8+CD57+ T cells (not recorded which) from PBMCs. V gene TRBV7-2 combines with J gene TRBJ1-5, with D unclear. The CDR3 DNA sequence: TGTGCCAGCACCAGGAGCGGGAATCAGCCCCCCCATTTT. Protein product: CASTRSGNQPPHF.